Reported below is one TCR beta chain. The data were taken from a study of shared clonotypes between healthy human individuals. Each subset's genomic DNA was shared equally among a number of immunoSEQ plates. Sequencing used immunoSEQ multiplex PCR; TCRdb keeps in-frame clones, though not all of them. The repertoire holds some 120,000 clones, with around 68% as singletons. The CDR3 sequence is 11 residues long. Germline V CDR1 and CDR2: MDHEN, SYDVKM. The V and J ends lost 4 bases and 3 bases respectively, with 4 bases between them. The chain joins TRBV28 to TRBJ2-7; D is uncertain. Input material: memory CD8+ T cells sorted from blood. Subset described: CD45RO+ cells pooled with CCR7-negative TemRA cells. The clonotype was recovered from a woman in her twenties or thirties in good health. The CDR3 loop reads CASSSHYEQYF. Written as DNA, the CDR3 is TGTGCCAGCAGTTCTCACTACGAGCAGTACTTC.